A selection of T cell receptor beta chains follows, all from one sample in a study of CD8 T cells in Susac syndrome. Each CDR3 protein is one row after TCRdb ran MiXCR on the immunoSEQ multiplex PCR reads. The sample consists of about 180,000 distinct CDR3 sequences, about 96% of them appearing once. The sequencing input was CD4+ T cells from PBMCs. These receptors were taken from a human donor with Susac syndrome. Both conserved end residues are part of each CDR3. The D gene is left open where the match is weak. Not all rows give a size; the values are once, few, many and, for expanded clones, a class.

DNA: TGCAGTGCGGGGGGGTTCAGGGAGACCCAGTACTTC
CDR3: CSAGGFRETQYF
J: TRBJ2-5
V: TRBV20-1
D: TRBD2
size: NA

DNA: TGTGCCACCAGCAGAGCCCGGACAGACACAGATACGCAGTATTTT
CDR3: CATSRARTDTDTQYF
J: TRBJ2-3
V: TRBV15
D: NA
size: NA

DNA: TGTGCCAGCAGCTTAACACAGTTGACAGGGGCGGAAGAGACCCAGTACTTC
CDR3: CASSLTQLTGAEETQYF
J: TRBJ2-5
V: TRBV7-9
D: TRBD1
size: NA

DNA: TGCAGTGCTCAAGCCACAGGGTGGAAGAATCAGCCCCAGCATTTT
CDR3: CSAQATGWKNQPQHF
J: TRBJ1-5
V: TRBV20-1
D: NA
size: NA

DNA: TGTGCCAGCAGCTCGAAGGCCCACGGGGGAGCAGATACGCAGTATTTT
CDR3: CASSSKAHGGADTQYF
J: TRBJ2-3
V: TRBV5-6
D: NA
size: NA

DNA: TGTGCCAGCACCGCTGGGCTAGCGGGGGCCAATGAGCAGTTCTTC
CDR3: CASTAGLAGANEQFF
J: TRBJ2-1
V: TRBV12-3/TRBV12-4
D: TRBD2
size: NA

DNA: TGCGCCAGCAGCTCACGGACACACACCTCTGGGGCCAACGTCCTGACTTTC
CDR3: CASSSRTHTSGANVLTF
J: TRBJ2-6
V: TRBV5-1
D: NA
size: NA

DNA: TGCGCCAGCAGCCAAGCTTTCACTAGCGCCCCTGAGCAGTTCTTC
CDR3: CASSQAFTSAPEQFF
J: TRBJ2-1
V: TRBV4-3
D: TRBD2
size: NA

DNA: TGCGCCAGCAGCCAAGGTCAGGGTACGAACTATGGCTACACCTTC
CDR3: CASSQGQGTNYGYTF
J: TRBJ1-2
V: TRBV4-3
D: NA
size: NA

DNA: TGTGCCAGCAGCCTAGACAGGACCGGGGAGCTGTTTTTT
CDR3: CASSLDRTGELFF
J: TRBJ2-2
V: TRBV2
D: NA
size: NA

DNA: TGTGCCAGCAGTGCTAGCGGAATTGATTTGCAGTTCTTC
CDR3: CASSASGIDLQFF
J: TRBJ2-1
V: TRBV28
D: TRBD2
size: NA

DNA: TGTGCCAGCAGCGTAATCCGGGACAGCTCTTATGGCTACACCTTC
CDR3: CASSVIRDSSYGYTF
J: TRBJ1-2
V: TRBV11-2
D: TRBD1
size: NA

DNA: TGTGCCTGGAGCACGACAATGAACACTGAAGCTTTCTTT
CDR3: CAWSTTMNTEAFF
J: TRBJ1-1
V: TRBV30
D: NA
size: NA

DNA: TGTGCCAGCAGCTTAGACTTGGGATCGGGTGAGCAGTTCTTC
CDR3: CASSLDLGSGEQFF
J: TRBJ2-1
V: TRBV7-3
D: NA
size: NA

DNA: TGCAGCGTTTGGGGGGGCGAGTCGAGCTACACCTTC
CDR3: CSVWGGESSYTF
J: TRBJ1-2
V: TRBV29-1
D: NA
size: NA

DNA: TGTGCCAGCACCGGACAGATCCAAGAGACCCAGTACTTC
CDR3: CASTGQIQETQYF
J: TRBJ2-5
V: TRBV7-2
D: NA
size: few

DNA: TGTGCCAGCAGGCCTCCTAGCGGGAGGGACAATGAGCAGTTCTTC
CDR3: CASRPPSGRDNEQFF
J: TRBJ2-1
V: TRBV12-3/TRBV12-4
D: TRBD2
size: NA

DNA: TGTGCCAGCAGCTTGGAGACAGCGGGACAAGAGACCCAGTACTTC
CDR3: CASSLETAGQETQYF
J: TRBJ2-5
V: TRBV5-4
D: TRBD2
size: NA

DNA: TGTGCCAGCAGCCCCGGCCGGAGGGGTAGCAATCAGCCCCAGCATTTT
CDR3: CASSPGRRGSNQPQHF
J: TRBJ1-5
V: TRBV28
D: NA
size: NA

DNA: TGCGCCAGCAGCTTGGGCTCAGCCGTGGAGACCCAGTACTTC
CDR3: CASSLGSAVETQYF
J: TRBJ2-5
V: TRBV5-1
D: NA
size: NA

DNA: TGCGCCAGCAGCTTTCAGCAAGTGGGCGCAGATACGCAGTATTTT
CDR3: CASSFQQVGADTQYF
J: TRBJ2-3
V: TRBV5-1
D: NA
size: NA